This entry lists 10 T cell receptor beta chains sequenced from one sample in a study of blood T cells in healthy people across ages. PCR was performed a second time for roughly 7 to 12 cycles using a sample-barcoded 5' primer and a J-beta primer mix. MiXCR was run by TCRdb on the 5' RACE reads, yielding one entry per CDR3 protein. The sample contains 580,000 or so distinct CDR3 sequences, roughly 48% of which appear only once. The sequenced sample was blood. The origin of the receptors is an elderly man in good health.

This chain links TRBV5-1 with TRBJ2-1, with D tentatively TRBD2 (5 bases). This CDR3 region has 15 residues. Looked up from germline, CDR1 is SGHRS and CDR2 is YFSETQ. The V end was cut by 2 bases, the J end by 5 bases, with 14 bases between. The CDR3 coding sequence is TGCGCCAGCAGCTTAGGACCCGGACTCAACAATGAGCAGTTCTTC. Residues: CASSLGPGLNNEQFF.

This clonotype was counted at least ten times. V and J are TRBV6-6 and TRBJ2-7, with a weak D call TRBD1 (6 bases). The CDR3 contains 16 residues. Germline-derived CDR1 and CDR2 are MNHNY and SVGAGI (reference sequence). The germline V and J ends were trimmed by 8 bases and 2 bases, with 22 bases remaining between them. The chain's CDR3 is CASRDPPRGPPYEQYF. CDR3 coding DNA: TGTGCCAGCCGAGATCCCCCCAGGGGCCCTCCCTACGAGCAGTACTTC.

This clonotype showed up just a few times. CDR3 in DNA: TGTGCCAGCAGCTTAGCGCTCTATATGGGACGAGAGACCCAGTACTTC. Amino acids: CASSLALYMGRETQYF. The J gene is TRBJ2-5, the V gene TRBV7-8; D may correspond to TRBD1 or TRBD2 (5 bases each). The CDR3 is 16 residues long. V lost 0 bases, J lost 4 bases, and 15 bases lay in between. CDR1 and CDR2 from the germline V gene are SGHVS and FQNEAQ.

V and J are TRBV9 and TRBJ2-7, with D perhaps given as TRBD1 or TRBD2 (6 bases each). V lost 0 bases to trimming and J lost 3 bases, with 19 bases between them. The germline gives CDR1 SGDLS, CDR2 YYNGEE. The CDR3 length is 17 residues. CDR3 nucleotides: TGTGCCAGCAGCGTAGTTCGAGGGGGACGGGAGAACTACGAGCAGTACTTC. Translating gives CASSVVRGGRENYEQYF.

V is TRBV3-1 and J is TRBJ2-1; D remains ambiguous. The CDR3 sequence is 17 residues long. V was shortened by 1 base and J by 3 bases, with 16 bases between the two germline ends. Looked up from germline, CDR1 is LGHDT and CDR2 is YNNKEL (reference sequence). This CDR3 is CASSQVVRVWGYNEQFF. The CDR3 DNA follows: TGTGCCAGCAGCCAAGTGGTTCGAGTATGGGGCTACAATGAGCAGTTCTTC.

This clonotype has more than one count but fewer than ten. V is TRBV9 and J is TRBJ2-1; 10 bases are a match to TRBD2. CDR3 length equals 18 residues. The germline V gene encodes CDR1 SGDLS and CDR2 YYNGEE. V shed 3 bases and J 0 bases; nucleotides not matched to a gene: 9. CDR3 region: CASSAPASSGSSYNEQFF. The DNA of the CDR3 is TGTGCCAGCAGCGCCCCGGCCTCTAGCGGGAGCTCCTACAATGAGCAGTTCTTC. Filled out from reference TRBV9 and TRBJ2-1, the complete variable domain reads DSGVTQTPKHLITATGQRVTLRCSPRSGDLSVYWYQQSLDQGLQFLIQYYNGEERAKGNILERFSAQQFPDLHSELNLSSLELGDSALYFCASSAPASSGSSYNEQFFGPGTRLTVL.

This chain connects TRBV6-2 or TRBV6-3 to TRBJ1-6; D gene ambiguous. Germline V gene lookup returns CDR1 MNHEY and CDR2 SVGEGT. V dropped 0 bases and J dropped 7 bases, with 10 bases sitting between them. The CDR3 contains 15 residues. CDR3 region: CASSYSRDGNSPLHF. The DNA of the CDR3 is TGTGCCAGCAGTTACTCGCGCGACGGGAATTCACCCCTCCACTTT.

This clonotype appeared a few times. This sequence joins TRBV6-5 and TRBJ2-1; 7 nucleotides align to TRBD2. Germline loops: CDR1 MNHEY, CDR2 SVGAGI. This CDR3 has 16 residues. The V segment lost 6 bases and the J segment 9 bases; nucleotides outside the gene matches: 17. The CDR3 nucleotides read TGTGCCAGCAGCCAAAGTTCTGGAGCGGGAAAGGGTGAGCAGTTCTTC. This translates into CASSQSSGAGKGEQFF.

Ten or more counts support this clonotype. The CDR3 nucleotides are TGTGCCAGCAGTTACGGGCAGGGGGCCGAGGCTGAAGCTTTCTTT. Translation: CASSYGQGAEAEAFF. The chain combines TRBV6-6 with TRBJ1-1, with TRBD1 identical over 8 bases. Germline V gene sequence: CDR1 MNHNY, CDR2 SVGAGI (reference sequence). The CDR3 sequence is 15 residues long. J was trimmed by 6 bases and V by 2 bases; bases with no gene match: 8.

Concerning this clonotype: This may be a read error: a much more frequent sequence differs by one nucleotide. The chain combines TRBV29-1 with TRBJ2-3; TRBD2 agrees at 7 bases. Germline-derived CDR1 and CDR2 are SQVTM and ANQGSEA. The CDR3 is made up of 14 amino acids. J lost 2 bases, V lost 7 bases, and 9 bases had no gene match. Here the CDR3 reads CSAGGSADTDTQYF. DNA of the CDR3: TGCAGCGCCGGGGGGTCAGCGGACACAGATACGCAGTATTTT.